This TCR beta chain was profiled in a study of cytomegalovirus exposure and HLA in healthy donors. Points from the study as a whole: Looking again later, the authors saw that most CMV-associated TCR beta chains seemed HLA-restricted. Versus the roughly 640-donor mean, an Asian-associated ancestry cluster reportedly showed fewer N-insertions in a later analysis. Sequencing probably produced one cluster of sequence variants that were highly shared.

CDR1 SGHRS and CDR2 YFSETQ come from the germline V gene. The V gene end was trimmed by 4 bases and the J gene end by 9 bases; junction bases not matched to a gene: 13. CDR3 length: 15 residues. Primers: 60 Vbeta forward and 13 Jbeta reverse. Sequenced by immunoSEQ multiplex PCR; TCRdb stores in-frame clones only, minus some. In the table there are about 180,000 clones, roughly 84% of which are singletons. This clone is a singleton in its sample. Its antigen is currently unknown. The sequence derives from a man aged 25 to 40 in good health and CMV-seronegative. The genes are TRBV5-1 and TRBJ1-2, with 9 bases identical to TRBD1. The sequenced sample consisted of PBMCs. CDR3 amino acids: CASSTYVPGQGSYTF. The CDR3 DNA reads as TGCGCCAGCAGCACCTACGTCCCGGGACAGGGTAGCTACACCTTC.